A single T cell receptor beta chain is shown here with its context. Its antigen is unknown. This entry comes from a study of cytomegalovirus exposure and HLA in healthy donors. General study points: Sequencing likely generated an artifact that appeared as a cluster of highly shared sequence variants.

CDR3 length: 14 residues. V lost 1 base and J lost 9, with 10 bases in between. Per germline, CDR1 SGHVS and CDR2 FNYEAQ. PCR amplification relied on 60 Vbeta primers (plus 13 Jbeta primers). Clones were sequenced by immunoSEQ multiplex PCR, and TCRdb holds only the in-frame ones, with some missing. The profile covers over 85,000 clones, with 78% appearing a single time and 1% to 1.5% taken by the ten largest. The chain joins TRBV7-6 to TRBJ1-6; tentative D call: TRBD1 (5 bases). The clonotype was recovered from a woman aged 25 to 39 in good health and CMV-seronegative. Sequenced sample: PBMCs. The CDR3 loop reads CASSLGQGGSPLHF. CDR3 bases: TGTGCCAGCAGCTTAGGCCAGGGAGGTTCACCCCTCCACTTT.